This TCR beta chain was identified during a study of Graves' ophthalmopathy and Graves' hyperthyroidism. This clonotype was observed once. RNA transcripts were the template, and TCR beta CDR3 regions were amplified from them. HTBI-primed first-round RT-PCR preceded second-round multiplex PCR. TCRdb ran MiXCR on the multiplex PCR reads and lists one entry per CDR3 protein. The table lists more than 1,000,000 distinct CDR3 sequences, roughly two fifths of them singletons, with 11% in the top ten. Sequenced material: peripheral blood or thyroid tissue (not recorded which). This TCR came from an adult man with Graves' hyperthyroidism.

The CDR3 protein is CASSSAGTPQEVTGELFF. The CDR3 coding sequence is TGTGCCAGCAGCTCTGCCGGGACCCCCCAGGAGGTTACCGGGGAGCTGTTTTTT. The chain carries TRBV7-6 and TRBJ2-2; D could derive from TRBD1 or TRBD2 (5 bases each). The V end lost 4 bases, the J end lost 5 bases, and 23 bases lay between the germline ends. The CDR3 extends over 18 amino acids. Per the germline V gene, CDR1 is SGHVS and CDR2 is FNYEAQ.